The next 16 T cell receptor beta chains were all read from a single sample in a study of blood T cell repertoires in COVID-19. TCRdb's table, derived via immunoSEQ multiplex PCR, lists solely in-frame clones and lacks some. The repertoire holds 200,000 to 250,000 clones, approximately 90% seen once, with roughly 2.6% in the top ten. The sample consisted of peripheral blood. The receptors were sampled from a man aged 25 to 40 with COVID-19, enrolled during active disease.

The chain combines TRBV18 with TRBJ2-2; the match to TRBD1 covers 7 bases. Trimming removed 6 bases from V and 4 bases from J; junction bases left unmatched: 8. CDR3 length equals 15 residues. Germline assignment: CDR1 KGHSH and CDR2 LQKENI. CDR3 in DNA: TGTGCCAGCTCTAAAACAGGGGAGAGCACCGGGGAGCTGTTTTTT. This codes for CASSKTGESTGELFF.

The chain couples TRBV6-5 to TRBJ2-7; D is possibly TRBD1 (6 bases). Looked up from germline, CDR1 is MNHEY and CDR2 is SVGAGI. The CDR3 is made up of 14 amino acids. Trimming took 1 base from V and 1 from J, leaving 8 bases between them. This chain's CDR3 is CASSYFTGSYEQYF. CDR3 coding DNA: TGTGCCAGCAGTTACTTCACAGGGTCCTACGAGCAGTACTTC.

The genes are TRBV6-5 and TRBJ1-1, with TRBD1 matching 11 bases. Trimming removed 2 bases from V and 4 bases from J; junction bases left unmatched: 6. This CDR3 is 16 amino acids long. Per germline, CDR1 MNHEY and CDR2 SVGAGI. CDR3 loop: CASSYGTGGLSTEAFF. In nucleotides, the CDR3 is TGTGCCAGCAGTTACGGGACAGGGGGTTTGAGCACTGAAGCTTTCTTT.

This clone appeared once. The V call is TRBV7-9, the J call TRBJ1-1, with a possible D match to TRBD1 (5 bases). V gave up 1 base and J gave up 2 bases, with 14 bases separating them. The CDR3 is 16 amino acids. Germline CDR1 reads SEHNR; CDR2 reads FQNEAQ (reference sequence). CDR3 DNA sequence: TGTGCCAGCAGCTTAGAAGATTGGGGGGGAAACACTGAAGCTTTCTTT. This gives the protein CASSLEDWGGNTEAFF.

CDR3 DNA: TGTGCCAGCAGTGAACAGGGGCTGGAGGGCTACACCTTC. Its protein product is CASSEQGLEGYTF. This rearrangement joins TRBV12-3 or TRBV12-4 to TRBJ1-2, with TRBD1 identical over 7 bases. After removal of 5 bases from V and 8 bases from J, the junction contained 8 bases not matched to a gene. The CDR3 contains 13 residues.

About this clone: The sample carries other DNA sequences with the same CDR3. V gene TRBV6-5 combines with J gene TRBJ1-2; tentatively, D is TRBD1 (5 bases). Germline V gives CDR1 MNHEY, CDR2 SVGAGI. CDR3 length: 14 residues. V gave up 2 bases and J gave up 1 base, with 8 bases separating them. CDR3 protein: CASSYRGNNYGYTF. For the CDR3, the DNA is TGTGCCAGCAGTTACAGGGGCAATAACTATGGCTACACCTTC.

V and J are TRBV2 and TRBJ1-2; TRBD1 might be the D (6 bases). The ends were cut back, 8 bases at V and 0 bases at J, with 13 bases in the middle. This CDR3 is built from 14 residues. Per germline, CDR1 SNHLY and CDR2 FYNNEI. CDR3 amino acids: CASGRTEANYGYTF. Written as DNA, the CDR3 is TGTGCCAGCGGTCGGACAGAAGCTAACTATGGCTACACCTTC.

The chain joins TRBV7-2 to TRBJ2-5; D remains ambiguous. The germline CDR1 and CDR2 sequences are SGHTA and FQGNSA. Between the trimmed V and J ends, which lost 3 bases and 5 bases, there was a span of 10 bases. CDR3 length: 13 amino acids. The CDR3 loop is CASSFPTTETQYF. Written as DNA, the CDR3 is TGTGCCAGCAGCTTCCCCACAACCGAGACCCAGTACTTC.

This clone was picked up many times. The chain combines TRBV18 with TRBJ1-2, with D perhaps TRBD1 (5 bases). Germline V gene lookup returns CDR1 KGHSH and CDR2 LQKENI. The CDR3 runs to 14 residues. The germline V and J ends were trimmed by 5 bases and 6 bases, with 16 bases remaining between them. In DNA, the CDR3 is TGTGCCAGCTCAGGCCGACAGTTGGGGCATGGCTACACCTTC. Its translation is CASSGRQLGHGYTF. The entire variable domain, with the rest obtained from reference TRBV18 and TRBJ1-2, is as follows: NAGVMQNPRHLVRRRGQEARLRCSPMKGHSHVYWYRQLPEEGLKFMVYLQKENIIDESGMPKERFSAEFPKEGPSILRIQQVVRGDSAAYFCASSGRQLGHGYTFGSGTRLTVV.

For the CDR3, the DNA is TGTGCCAGCAGCCAACAGGGGAGTCAGCCCCAGCATTTT. This translates into CASSQQGSQPQHF. The chain combines TRBV7-8 with TRBJ1-5; 7 nucleotides agree with TRBD1. Germline CDR1 is SGHVS and CDR2 is FQNEAQ. This CDR3 contains 13 residues. V shed 5 bases, J shed 6 bases, and the junction held 4 bases outside the gene matches.

V and J are TRBV18 and TRBJ1-1; no clear D. CDR1 KGHSH and CDR2 LQKENI come from the germline V gene. The CDR3 length is 13 residues. Trimming cost V 2 bases and J 11 bases, with 15 bases left between them. CDR3 nucleotides: TGTGCCAGCTCACCAAACCCCCTAACTCTCGCTTTCTTT. Protein product: CASSPNPLTLAFF.

The rearrangement links TRBV28 to TRBJ2-4, with D tentatively TRBD1 (6 bases). This CDR3 has 15 residues. Trimming took 1 base from V and 4 from J, leaving 11 bases between them. The germline V gene has CDR1 MDHEN and CDR2 SYDVKM. CDR3 in amino acids: CASSLSGRGKNIQYF. For the CDR3, the DNA is TGTGCCAGCAGTTTATCCGGCAGGGGAAAAAACATTCAGTACTTC.

Notes on this clone: An end of the junction does not agree with germline; a read error may underlie this. The CDR3 region has the DNA TGTGCCAGCAGCCTAACCGGTTATGGCGGGGAGCTGTTTTTT. It is translated as CASSLTGYGGELFF. V gene TRBV7-3 combines with J gene TRBJ2-2; D unresolved. The CDR3 is made up of 14 amino acids. In germline, CDR1 is SGHTA, CDR2 FQGTGA.

The chain uses TRBV15 and TRBJ1-4, with D perhaps TRBD1 (5 bases). Trimming shortened V by 0 bases and J by 0 bases, and 8 bases separated the two germline ends. The germline CDR1 and CDR2 sequences are LNHNV and YYDKDF (reference sequence). CDR3 length: 16 residues. CDR3 region: CATSRDPRATNEKLFF. The CDR3 DNA reads TGTGCCACCAGCAGAGATCCCAGGGCAACTAATGAAAAACTGTTTTTT.

This clone appeared a single time. The chain uses TRBV11-2 and TRBJ2-1, with a weak D call TRBD2 (6 bases). Germline CDR1 reads SGHAT; CDR2 reads FQNNGV. The CDR3 length is 14 residues. Trimming left V 4 bases short and J 7 bases short, with 14 bases between. The CDR3, as DNA: TGTGCCAGCAGCTCACCTACGACTAGTAATGAGCAGTTCTTC. This translates into CASSSPTTSNEQFF.

The DNA of the CDR3 is TGTGCCAGCAGATACGGTAGGCAGCGAGATTCACCCCTCCACTTT. It encodes CASRYGRQRDSPLHF. V usage is TRBV6-2 or TRBV6-3 and J usage is TRBJ1-6, with D uncertain. The CDR3 is 15 residues long. Germline CDR1 reads MNHEY; CDR2 reads SVGEGT. V was pared by 6 bases and J by 8 bases, with 17 bases between.